This T cell receptor beta chain was found in a study of T cells in Graves' hyperthyroidism and ophthalmopathy. Regions amplified from RNA transcripts were the TCR beta CDR3 regions. RT-PCR in the first round (using the HTBI primer set) targeted the TCR CDR3. TCRdb passed the multiplex PCR reads through MiXCR, listing each CDR3 protein once. The sample has some 570,000 distinct CDR3 sequences, around 14% seen once. Germline assignment: CDR1 SGHNT and CDR2 YYREEE (reference sequence). V lost 1 base and J lost 7; bases outside the gene matches: 9. This CDR3 comprises 16 residues. This clonotype was seen only a few times.

The source material was blood. The TCR comes from a woman between 18 and 30 years old with Graves' ophthalmopathy. The V and J genes are TRBV5-4 and TRBJ2-2; TRBD1 agrees at 8 bases. Here the CDR3 reads CASSLWSGGNGGELFF. The CDR3 DNA follows: TGTGCCAGCAGCTTGTGGTCAGGGGGCAATGGCGGGGAGCTGTTTTTT.